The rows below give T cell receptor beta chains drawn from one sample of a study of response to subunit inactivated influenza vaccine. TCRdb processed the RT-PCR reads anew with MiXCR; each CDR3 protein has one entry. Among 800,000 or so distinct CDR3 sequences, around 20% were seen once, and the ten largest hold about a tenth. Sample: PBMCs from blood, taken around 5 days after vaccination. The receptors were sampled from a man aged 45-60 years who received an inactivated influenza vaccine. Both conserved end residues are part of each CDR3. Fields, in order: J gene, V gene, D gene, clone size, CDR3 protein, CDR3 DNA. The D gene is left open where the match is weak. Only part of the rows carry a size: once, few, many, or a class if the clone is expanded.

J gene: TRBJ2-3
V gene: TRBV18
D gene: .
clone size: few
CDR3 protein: CASSPGRGRSDTQYF
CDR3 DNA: TGTGCCAGCTCACCCGGCCGGGGGAGGTCAGATACGCAGTATTTT

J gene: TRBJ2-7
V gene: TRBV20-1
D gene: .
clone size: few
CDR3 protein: CSASSGSPSYEQYF
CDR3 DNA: TGCAGTGCTAGTTCAGGCTCGCCGTCCTACGAGCAGTACTTC

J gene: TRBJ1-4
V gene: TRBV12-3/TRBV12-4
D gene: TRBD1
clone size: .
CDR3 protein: CASRGTGGTNEKLFF
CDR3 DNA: TGTGCCAGCAGGGGGACAGGGGGAACTAATGAAAAACTGTTTTTT

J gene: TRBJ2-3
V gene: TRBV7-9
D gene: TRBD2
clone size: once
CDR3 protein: CASSLVGLAPTDTQYF
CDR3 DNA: TGTGCCAGCAGCTTAGTGGGACTAGCGCCAACAGATACGCAGTATTTT

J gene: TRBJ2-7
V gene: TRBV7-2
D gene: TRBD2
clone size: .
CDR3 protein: CASSLGLAFGEQYF
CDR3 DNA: TGTGCCAGCAGCTTGGGACTAGCGTTCGGGGAGCAGTACTTC

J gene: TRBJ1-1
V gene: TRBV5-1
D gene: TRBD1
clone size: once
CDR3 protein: CASSPQGVVNTEAFF
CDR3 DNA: TGCGCCAGCAGCCCGCAGGGGGTTGTGAACACTGAAGCTTTCTTT

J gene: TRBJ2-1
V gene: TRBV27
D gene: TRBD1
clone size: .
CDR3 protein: CTTGYPNEQFF
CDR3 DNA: TGTACGACAGGGTATCCTAATGAGCAGTTCTTC

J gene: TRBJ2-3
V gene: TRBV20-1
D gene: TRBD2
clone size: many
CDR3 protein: CSARSTSGGRTDTQYF
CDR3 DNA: TGCAGTGCTAGGTCGACTAGCGGGGGACGCACAGATACGCAGTATTTT

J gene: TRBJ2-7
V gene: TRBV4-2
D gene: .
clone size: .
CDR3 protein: CASSQQDSTYEQYF
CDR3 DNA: TGTGCCAGCAGCCAACAGGACAGCACCTACGAGCAGTACTTC

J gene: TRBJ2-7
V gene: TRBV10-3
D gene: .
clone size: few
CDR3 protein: CAISGTTYEQYF
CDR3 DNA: TGTGCCATCAGTGGCACTACCTACGAGCAGTACTTC

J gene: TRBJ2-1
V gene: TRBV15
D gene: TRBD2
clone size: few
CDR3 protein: CATSRTSGRAYEQFF
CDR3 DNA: TGTGCCACCAGCAGGACTAGCGGGAGGGCCTATGAGCAGTTCTTC

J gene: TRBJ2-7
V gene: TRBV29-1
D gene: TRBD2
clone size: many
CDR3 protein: CSVRGTSAYSYEQYF
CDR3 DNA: TGCAGCGTTAGGGGGACTAGCGCTTACTCCTACGAGCAGTACTTC

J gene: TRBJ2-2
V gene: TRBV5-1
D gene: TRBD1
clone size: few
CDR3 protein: CASSSPGDRPNTGELFF
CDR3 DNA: TGCGCCAGCAGCTCGCCTGGGGACAGACCAAACACCGGGGAGCTGTTTTTT

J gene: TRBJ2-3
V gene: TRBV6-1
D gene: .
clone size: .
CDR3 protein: CASSTRRTDTQYF
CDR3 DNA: TGTGCCAGCAGTACGCGGCGGACAGATACGCAGTATTTT

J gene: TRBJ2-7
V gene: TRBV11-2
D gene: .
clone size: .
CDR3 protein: CASSLSPSGAYEQYF
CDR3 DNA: TGTGCCAGCAGCTTATCTCCATCGGGGGCCTACGAGCAGTACTTC

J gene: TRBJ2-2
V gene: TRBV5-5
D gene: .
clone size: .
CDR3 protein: CASSLHNTGELFF
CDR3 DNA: TGTGCCAGCAGTTTACACAACACCGGGGAGCTGTTTTTT

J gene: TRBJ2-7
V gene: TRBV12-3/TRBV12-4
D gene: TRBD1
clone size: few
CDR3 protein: CASSLNAGGSYEQYF
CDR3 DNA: TGTGCCAGCAGTTTAAACGCAGGGGGCTCCTACGAGCAGTACTTC

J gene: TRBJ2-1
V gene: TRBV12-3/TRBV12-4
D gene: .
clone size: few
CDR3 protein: CASSPYGGPTYNEQFF
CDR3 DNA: TGTGCCAGCAGTCCCTACGGGGGACCCACCTACAATGAGCAGTTCTTC

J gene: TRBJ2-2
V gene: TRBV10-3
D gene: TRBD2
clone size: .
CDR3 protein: CAIRDSGRGTGELFF
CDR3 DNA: TGTGCCATCAGGGATAGCGGGAGAGGCACCGGGGAGCTGTTTTTT

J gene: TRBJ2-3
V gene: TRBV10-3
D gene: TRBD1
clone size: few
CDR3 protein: CAISGRQGRGDTQYF
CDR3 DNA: TGTGCCATCAGTGGCCGACAGGGTAGGGGAGATACGCAGTATTTT

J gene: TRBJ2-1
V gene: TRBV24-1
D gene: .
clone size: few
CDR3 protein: CATSERGGASSYNEQFF
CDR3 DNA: TGTGCCACCAGTGAACGAGGCGGGGCTAGCTCCTACAATGAGCAGTTCTTC

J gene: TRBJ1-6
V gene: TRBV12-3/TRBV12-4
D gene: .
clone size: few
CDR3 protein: CASSLAYNSPLHF
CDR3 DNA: TGTGCCAGCAGTTTAGCCTATAATTCACCCCTCCACTTT

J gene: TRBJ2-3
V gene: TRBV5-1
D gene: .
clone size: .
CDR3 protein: CASSVGPDSDTQYF
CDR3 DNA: TGCGCCAGCAGCGTGGGCCCCGACTCAGATACGCAGTATTTT

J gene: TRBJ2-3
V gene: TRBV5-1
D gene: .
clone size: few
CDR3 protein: CASSFGPPGLQTDTQYF
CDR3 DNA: TGCGCCAGCAGCTTTGGTCCACCGGGACTTCAGACAGATACGCAGTATTTT

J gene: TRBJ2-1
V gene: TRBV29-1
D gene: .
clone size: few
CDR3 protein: CSTSGGGHNEQFF
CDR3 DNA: TGCAGCACTTCGGGGGGCGGACACAATGAGCAGTTCTTC

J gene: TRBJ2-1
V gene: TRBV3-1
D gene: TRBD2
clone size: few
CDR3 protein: CASSSYSGGTNNEQFF
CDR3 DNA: TGTGCCAGCAGCTCGTATAGCGGGGGAACAAACAATGAGCAGTTCTTC

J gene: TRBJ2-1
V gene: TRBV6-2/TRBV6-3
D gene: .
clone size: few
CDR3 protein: CASSYSLEEISYNEQFF
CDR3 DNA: TGTGCCAGCAGTTACAGCCTGGAGGAGATCTCCTACAATGAGCAGTTCTTC

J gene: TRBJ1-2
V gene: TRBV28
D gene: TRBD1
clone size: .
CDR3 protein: CASRTTGEGYYGYTF
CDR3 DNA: TGTGCCAGCAGAACTACAGGGGAGGGTTACTATGGCTACACCTTC

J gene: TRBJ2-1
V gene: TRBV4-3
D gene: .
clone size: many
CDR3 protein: CASSQAGEQFF
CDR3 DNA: TGCGCCAGCAGCCAAGCGGGGGAGCAGTTCTTC

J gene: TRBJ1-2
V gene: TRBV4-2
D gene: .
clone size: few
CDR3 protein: CASSQDAGWSAPGYTF
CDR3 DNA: TGTGCCAGCAGCCAAGACGCTGGTTGGTCAGCGCCTGGCTACACCTTC

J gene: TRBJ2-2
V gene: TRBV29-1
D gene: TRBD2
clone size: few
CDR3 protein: CSVTGTSGERTGELFF
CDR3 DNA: TGCAGCGTGACCGGGACTAGCGGGGAGCGGACCGGGGAGCTGTTTTTT

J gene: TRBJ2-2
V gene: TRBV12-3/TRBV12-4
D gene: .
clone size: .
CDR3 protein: CASNRREVAGELFF
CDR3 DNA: TGTGCCAGCAACCGTAGGGAGGTCGCCGGGGAGCTGTTTTTT

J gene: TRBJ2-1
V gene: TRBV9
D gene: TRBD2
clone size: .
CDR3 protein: CASSTTTSGMNEQFF
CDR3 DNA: TGTGCCAGCAGCACCACGACTAGCGGGATGAATGAGCAGTTCTTC

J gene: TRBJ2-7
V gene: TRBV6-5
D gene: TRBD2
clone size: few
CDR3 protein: CASSYGSGLYEQYF
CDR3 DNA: TGTGCCAGCAGTTATGGTAGCGGGTTGTACGAGCAGTACTTC

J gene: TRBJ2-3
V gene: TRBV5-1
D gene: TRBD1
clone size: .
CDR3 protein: CASSLAVRQGSPDTQYF
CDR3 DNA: TGCGCCAGCAGCTTGGCAGTGAGACAGGGGTCCCCAGATACGCAGTATTTT

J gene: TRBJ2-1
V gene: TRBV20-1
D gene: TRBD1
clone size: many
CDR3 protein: CSARDGGTGNNEQFF
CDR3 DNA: TGCAGTGCTAGAGATGGAGGGACAGGGAACAATGAGCAGTTCTTC

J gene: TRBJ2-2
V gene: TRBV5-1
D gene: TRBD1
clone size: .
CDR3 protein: CASSLARGLPNTGELFF
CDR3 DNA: TGCGCCAGCAGCTTGGCCAGGGGGCTTCCGAACACCGGGGAGCTGTTTTTT

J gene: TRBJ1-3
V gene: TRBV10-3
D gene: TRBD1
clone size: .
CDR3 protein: CAIRSTGEGNTIYF
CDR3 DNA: TGTGCCATCAGATCGACAGGGGAAGGAAACACCATATATTTT

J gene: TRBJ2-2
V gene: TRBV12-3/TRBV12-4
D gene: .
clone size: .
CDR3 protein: CASRRVLRTGELFF
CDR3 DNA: TGTGCCAGCAGACGGGTCCTGCGGACCGGGGAGCTGTTTTTT

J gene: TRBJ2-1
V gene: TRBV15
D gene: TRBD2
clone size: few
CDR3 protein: CATSRARDYYNEQFF
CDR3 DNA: TGTGCCACCAGCAGAGCCCGGGACTACTACAATGAGCAGTTCTTC

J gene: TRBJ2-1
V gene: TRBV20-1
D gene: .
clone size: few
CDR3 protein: CSARGAGSGSYNEQFF
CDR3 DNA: TGCAGTGCTAGAGGTGCAGGCAGTGGGTCCTACAATGAGCAGTTCTTC